Detailed here is one T cell receptor beta chain. Its antigen is unidentified. Assay: immunoSEQ multiplex PCR; the TCRdb copy retains only in-frame clones and omits some. Among around 100,000 clones listed, around 91% were seen once. This entry is derived from a study of T cell responses to AZD1222 COVID-19 vaccine. Study-wide results and caveats: Samples come after the peak T cell response, not at day 14. Possibly, clonal diversity was underestimated; donors were largely white British and included more females. Baseline seropositivity occurred in only a handful of AZD1222 recipients. Breadth and depth of Spike-specific TCRs rose after two AZD1222 doses.

The sequence was obtained from an adult in good health. The specimen was peripheral blood, collected on day 0 of AZD1222 vaccination.

CDR3 DNA sequence: TGTGCCAGCAGAACCCTTCGGGACCCAAACACTGAAGCTTTCTTT. It specifies CASRTLRDPNTEAFF. The rearrangement joins TRBV6-5 to TRBJ1-1, with a weak D call TRBD1 (5 bases). CDR3 length: 15 residues. V lost 6 bases, J lost 2 bases, and 16 bases lay in between. CDR1 MNHEY and CDR2 SVGAGI come from the germline V gene.